These 16 T cell receptor beta chains came from one sample sequenced in a study of blood T cells in healthy people across ages. With a J-beta primer mix and a sample-barcoded 5' primer, a second PCR ran roughly 6 to 12 cycles. One entry per CDR3 protein results from TCRdb running MiXCR on the 5' RACE reads. The sample carries 750,000 to 1,000,000 distinct CDR3 sequences, approximately 32% recorded once. The same sample was also studied in work on T cells of mothers and their children.

The sample consisted of blood. Source of these receptors: a woman aged 40 to 50 in good health.

As DNA, the CDR3 is TGTGCCACCAGTGCCGACGGACAGGGGGCGAGAACCGGGGAGCTGTTTTTT. Amino acid sequence: CATSADGQGARTGELFF. The gene calls are TRBV24-1 and TRBJ2-2, with 11 bases lining up with TRBD1. Germline CDR1 KGHDR, CDR2 SFDVKD. The CDR3 loop spans 17 amino acids. Unmatched junction bases numbered 9, after V lost 5 bases and J lost 5 bases.

The chain recombines TRBV28 with TRBJ2-1; D unresolved. Germline V lookup: CDR1 MDHEN, CDR2 SYDVKM. CDR3 size: 12 residues. The ends were cut back, 10 bases at V and 9 bases at J, with 16 bases in the middle. CDR3 coding DNA: TGTGCCACCTCCCCGCGCGTCGGTGAGCAGTTCTTC. Its protein product is CATSPRVGEQFF. Based on the CDR3 plus reference TRBV28 and TRBJ2-1, the full variable domain is DVKVTQSSRYLVKRTGEKVFLECVQDMDHENMFWYRQDPGLGLRLIYFSYDVKMKEKGDIPEGYSVSREKKERFSLILESASTNQTSMYLCATSPRVGEQFFGPGTRLTVL.

This clonotype was picked up many times. This chain connects TRBV9 to TRBJ1-4; D call uncertain. Germline CDR1 SGDLS, CDR2 YYNGEE. The CDR3 consists of 14 residues. V was cut by 0 bases and J by 10 bases, with 13 bases left in between. The CDR3 DNA reads TGTGCCAGCAGCGTAGGATCGGAAGCAGGAAAACTGTTTTTT. Translation: CASSVGSEAGKLFF.

Regarding this clonotype: This clone may be a read error of a much larger clone one base away. The gene calls are TRBV20-1 and TRBJ2-5; D is undetermined. The V end lost 3 bases, the J end lost 2 bases, and 10 bases lay between the germline ends. CDR1 and CDR2 from the germline V gene are DFQATT and SNEGSKA (reference sequence). The CDR3 spans 13 residues. The DNA of the CDR3 is TGCAGTGCTAGGATTGGCAGACAAGAGACCCAGTACTTC. Its protein is CSARIGRQETQYF.

In this sample, this clonotype turned up a few times. A clone one base away is much larger, so this may be a read error. This chain connects TRBV6-1 to TRBJ2-5; tentatively, D is TRBD1 (6 bases). The DNA matches TRBJ2-7 better at its end, which makes the J call doubtful. Looked up from germline, CDR1 is MNHNS and CDR2 is SASEGT. CDR3 size: 13 residues. CDR3 protein: CTSSEWTAYEQYF. In DNA form, the CDR3 reads TGTACCAGCAGTGAATGGACAGCCTACGAGCAGTACTTC.

This clonotype was seen ten or more times. The CDR3 DNA reads TGTGCCAGCAGTTACCCGGATGGGGGTAACTATGGCTACACCTTC. This sequence encodes CASSYPDGGNYGYTF. This chain joins TRBV6-6 and TRBJ1-2, with a weak D call TRBD1 (5 bases). The CDR3 is 15 residues long. V lost 2 bases to trimming and J lost 1 base, with 11 bases between them. Germline-derived CDR1 and CDR2 are MNHNY and SVGAGI (reference sequence).

This clonotype was found a few times. The gene calls are TRBV29-1 and TRBJ2-5; D is perhaps TRBD1 or TRBD2 (6 bases each). Germline V gene lookup returns CDR1 SQVTM and CDR2 ANQGSEA. The CDR3 runs 15 residues. V lost 0 bases and J 12 bases, leaving 23 bases between the germline ends. CDR3 sequence reads: CSVEDTTAPGEVKYF. The CDR3 DNA reads as TGCAGCGTTGAAGACACGACAGCCCCAGGGGAGGTTAAGTACTTC.

This clonotype was seen repeatedly, ten times or more. This chain uses TRBV12-3 or TRBV12-4 with TRBJ2-7; D possibly corresponds to TRBD1 (5 bases). CDR3 length: 15 residues. The V end was cut by 3 bases, the J end by 6 bases, with 18 bases between. The CDR3 nucleotides are TGTGCCAGCAGTTTGGGCGTCAGGGTATCTTCCGAGCAGTACTTC. Its translation: CASSLGVRVSSEQYF.

The chain carries TRBV13 and TRBJ2-2; D is possibly TRBD1 (5 bases). The CDR3 has 14 amino acids. V lost 3 bases to trimming and J lost 7 bases, with 12 bases between them. Germline V gene data show CDR1 as PRHDT and CDR2 as FYEKMQ (reference sequence). The CDR3 DNA sequence: TGTGCCAGCAGCTTCCAGGGAAGGAACGGGGAGCTGTTTTTT. Translation: CASSFQGRNGELFF.

Ten or more counts support this clonotype. This chain joins TRBV7-9 and TRBJ2-7; 12 bases agree with TRBD1. The CDR3 spans 15 residues. From germline, CDR1 is SEHNR and CDR2 FQNEAQ (reference sequence). The J segment lost 5 bases and the V segment lost 2 bases, leaving 4 bases of the junction unmatched. In nucleotides, the CDR3 is TGTGCCAGCAGCTTAAAGGGGACAGGGGGCGACGAGCAGTACTTC. It is translated as CASSLKGTGGDEQYF.

The CDR3 DNA reads TGTGCCAGCTCGCCAACTAGCGGGGGGGACAATGAGCAGTTCTTC. Translating gives CASSPTSGGDNEQFF. The rearrangement links TRBV18 to TRBJ2-1; 13 nucleotides agree with TRBD2. The CDR3 contains 15 residues. Germline CDR1 reads KGHSH; CDR2 reads LQKENI. Trimming removed 6 bases from V and 5 bases from J; junction bases left unmatched: 4.

On this clonotype: One end of the junction is discordant with germline, which a read error may explain. The chain has TRBV12-3 or TRBV12-4 and TRBJ1-1; 10 positions match TRBD1. This CDR3 region has 15 residues. This chain's CDR3 is CASITSGTGVTDAFF. The DNA of the CDR3 is TGTGCCAGCATCACCTCCGGGACAGGGGTCACTGACGCTTTCTTT.

The DNA of the CDR3 is TGCAGCGCACCCCCAGACAATGGCAATCAGCCCCAGCATTTT. Amino acids: CSAPPDNGNQPQHF. This sequence joins TRBV20-1 and TRBJ1-5; D is unclear. The CDR3 covers 14 residues. CDR1 is DFQATT and CDR2 is SNEGSKA in the germline V gene (reference sequence).

The V gene is TRBV15, the J gene TRBJ2-6; D unresolved. Trimming took 4 bases from V and 1 from J, leaving 8 bases between them. The CDR3 extends over 15 amino acids. The germline V gene encodes CDR1 LNHNV and CDR2 YYDKDF (reference sequence). In DNA form, the CDR3 reads TGTGCCACCAGCACCCAGAGATCTGGGGCCAACGTCCTGACTTTC. Translating gives CATSTQRSGANVLTF.

This clonotype has more than one count but fewer than ten. CDR3 coding DNA: TGTGCCAGCAGCGCTTGGACAGGGTTCCATGGCTACACCTTC. This encodes CASSAWTGFHGYTF. This chain links TRBV14 with TRBJ1-2; the match to TRBD1 covers 8 bases. CDR1 and CDR2 from the germline V gene are SGHDN and FVKESK. The CDR3 is 14 residues long. V dropped 5 bases and J dropped 6; count of bases not matched to a gene: 8. Variable domain in full (rest from reference TRBV14 and TRBJ1-2): EAGVTQFPSHSVIEKGQTVTLRCDPISGHDNLYWYRRVMGKEIKFLLHFVKESKQDESGMPNNRFLAERTGGTYSTLKVQPAELEDSGVYFCASSAWTGFHGYTFGSGTRLTVV.

The chain has TRBV27 and TRBJ1-5, with D maybe TRBD1 (5 bases). Germline lookup yields CDR1 MNHEY and CDR2 SMNVEV (reference sequence). The ends were cut back, 6 bases at V and 2 bases at J, with 14 bases in the middle. The CDR3 is 15 amino acids. Written as DNA, the CDR3 is TGTGCCAGCAGAGCAGGGAGTCTTGGCAATCAGCCCCAGCATTTT. This codes for CASRAGSLGNQPQHF.